Here is one TCR beta chain with its context. Antigen: not known. Germline V gene sequence: CDR1 SGHTA, CDR2 FQGTGA. Deletions cut 2 bases from V and 6 bases from J, with 11 bases between. CDR3 length: 15 residues. This specimen comes from a study of OX40 agonist ivuxolimab in advanced cancers. Some clones are missing from TCRdb's copy, which holds only in-frame ones; the method was immunoSEQ multiplex PCR. Of about 64,000 clones in the sample, about 85% were seen once. Overall study results and limits: Some patients without response likewise showed low normalized clonal expansion.

No patient had autoimmune disease or received systemic immunosuppression. This chain connects TRBV7-3 to TRBJ2-6, with D maybe TRBD2 (5 bases). The material sequenced was CD4+ or CD8+ T cells sorted from blood, taken in a trial of the OX40 agonist ivuxolimab. This TCR was recovered from an adult with an advanced solid tumor such as melanoma, head and neck, liver or kidney cancer. CDR3 residues: CASSLGLTSANVLTF. The DNA of the CDR3 is TGTGCCAGCAGCTTAGGACTTACCTCGGCCAACGTCCTGACTTTC.